The T cell receptor beta chain under discussion was sequenced for a study of cytomegalovirus exposure and HLA in healthy donors. Trimming removed 9 bases from V and 13 bases from J, with 24 bases in between. This CDR3 contains 13 residues. The germline CDR1 and CDR2 sequences are LNHDA and SQIVND (reference sequence). This clone was detected a few times. With 60 Vbeta and 13 Jbeta primers, the PCR was carried out. Only in-frame clones appear in the TCRdb table, and some are missing; sequencing was by immunoSEQ multiplex PCR. Here the sample spans over 130,000 clones, roughly 77% being singletons. The J gene is TRBJ1-2, the V gene TRBV19; no definite D call. The material sequenced was PBMCs. This TCR derives from a human donor in good health. This chain's CDR3 is CASSLGQDRGSTF. In nucleotides, the CDR3 is TGTGCCAGCTCCCTCGGGCAGGACCGGGGTTCCACCTTC. Filled out from reference TRBV19 and TRBJ1-2, the complete variable domain reads DGGITQSPKYLFRKEGQNVTLSCEQNLNHDAMYWYRQDPGQGLRLIYYSQIVNDFQKGDIAEGYSVSREKKESFPLTVTSAQKNPTAFYLCASSLGQDRGSTFGSGTRLTVV.